A selection of T cell receptor beta chains follows, all from one sample in a study of monozygotic twins with inflammatory bowel disease. TCRdb reprocessed the 5' RACE reads and stores each CDR3 protein as one record, lacking DNA. This sample's clone table lists around 140,000 distinct CDR3 sequences. Sequenced sample: blood. All receptors come from a human donor with ulcerative colitis or Crohn's disease, or a healthy co-twin of an affected twin (not recorded which). The CDR3 runs from the conserved cysteine through the conserved F or W.

v_call: TRBV11-2
j_call: TRBJ2-1
cdr3_length: 18
cdr3_aa: CASSSLLLAGVSYNEQFF

v_call: TRBV7-9
j_call: TRBJ2-2
cdr3_length: 15
cdr3_aa: CASSSPGPNTGELFF

v_call: TRBV7-2
j_call: TRBJ2-7
cdr3_length: 12
cdr3_aa: CASSAGLYEQYF

v_call: TRBV20-1
j_call: TRBJ1-4
cdr3_length: 15
cdr3_aa: CSARDIRGYNEKLFF

v_call: TRBV6-5
j_call: TRBJ1-2
cdr3_length: 15
cdr3_aa: CASSYSNRANYGYTF

v_call: TRBV3-1
j_call: TRBJ2-7
cdr3_length: 14
cdr3_aa: CASRLDVLLYEQYF

v_call: TRBV20-1
j_call: TRBJ2-3
cdr3_length: 14
cdr3_aa: CSANSGGALGTQYF

v_call: TRBV6-1
j_call: TRBJ2-2
cdr3_length: 15
cdr3_aa: CASLRAGGHTGELFF

v_call: TRBV19
j_call: TRBJ2-1
cdr3_length: 14
cdr3_aa: CASSIGGQYNEQFF

v_call: TRBV11-2
j_call: TRBJ1-6
cdr3_length: 14
cdr3_aa: CASSSTGRNSPLHF

v_call: TRBV7-9
j_call: TRBJ1-2
cdr3_length: 14
cdr3_aa: CASSLGSRGFGYTF

v_call: TRBV20-1
j_call: TRBJ1-1
cdr3_length: 11
cdr3_aa: CSVWGNTEAFF

v_call: TRBV4-3
j_call: TRBJ2-6
cdr3_length: 14
cdr3_aa: CASATGDLPMVLTF

v_call: TRBV19
j_call: TRBJ1-5
cdr3_length: 17
cdr3_aa: CASSLGRGVYRNQPQHF

v_call: TRBV7-2
j_call: TRBJ2-1
cdr3_length: 15
cdr3_aa: CASSSRLAGVPTRFF

v_call: TRBV27
j_call: TRBJ2-3
cdr3_length: 16
cdr3_aa: CASSFSGGGPADTQYF

v_call: TRBV18
j_call: TRBJ1-1
cdr3_length: 13
cdr3_aa: CASSSALGSEAFF

v_call: TRBV7-2
j_call: TRBJ2-1
cdr3_length: 13
cdr3_aa: CASSFNMDSLAFF

v_call: TRBV5-1
j_call: TRBJ2-7
cdr3_length: 17
cdr3_aa: CASSPRVGQRINYEQYF

v_call: TRBV5-3
j_call: TRBJ2-7
cdr3_length: 18
cdr3_aa: CARSPHTSGTEYSYEQYF

v_call: TRBV25-1
j_call: TRBJ1-4
cdr3_length: 14
cdr3_aa: CASSEFTLFGKLFF

v_call: TRBV10-2
j_call: TRBJ2-3
cdr3_length: 13
cdr3_aa: CASGQGSTDTQYF

v_call: TRBV7-2
j_call: TRBJ2-1
cdr3_length: 16
cdr3_aa: CASSRTSGGYTNEQFF

v_call: TRBV27
j_call: TRBJ2-5
cdr3_length: 13
cdr3_aa: CATRSGVSETQYF

v_call: TRBV20-1
j_call: TRBJ2-3
cdr3_length: 14
cdr3_aa: CSARWTGRGDTQYF

v_call: TRBV7-7
j_call: TRBJ2-5
cdr3_length: 17
cdr3_aa: CASSGRLAGGRIETQYF

v_call: TRBV19
j_call: TRBJ1-5
cdr3_length: 16
cdr3_aa: CASIEGATYSNQPQHF

v_call: TRBV20-1
j_call: TRBJ2-6
cdr3_length: 15
cdr3_aa: CSASNRNSGANVLTF

v_call: TRBV24-1
j_call: TRBJ2-1
cdr3_length: 19
cdr3_aa: CATSDPTSGGADPIFEQFF

v_call: TRBV11-2
j_call: TRBJ1-2
cdr3_length: 14
cdr3_aa: CASSPILANYGYTF

v_call: TRBV10-3
j_call: TRBJ1-2
cdr3_length: 13
cdr3_aa: CAISEDSNYGYTF

v_call: TRBV11-2
j_call: TRBJ1-1
cdr3_length: 15
cdr3_aa: CASSLVRGRNTEAFF

v_call: TRBV4-3
j_call: TRBJ2-1
cdr3_length: 15
cdr3_aa: CASSHGTPRYNEQFF

v_call: TRBV13
j_call: TRBJ2-7
cdr3_length: 13
cdr3_aa: CASSFAASYEQYF

v_call: TRBV28
j_call: TRBJ2-7
cdr3_length: 16
cdr3_aa: CASSGMRQYPGNEQYF

v_call: TRBV4-2
j_call: TRBJ2-4
cdr3_length: 14
cdr3_aa: CASNPAEGKNIQYF

v_call: TRBV19
j_call: TRBJ2-1
cdr3_length: 16
cdr3_aa: CASSDRAGGSYNEQFF

v_call: TRBV7-3
j_call: TRBJ2-2
cdr3_length: 16
cdr3_aa: CASSFRHPRDTGELFF

v_call: TRBV5-1
j_call: TRBJ1-2
cdr3_length: 13
cdr3_aa: CASSFGKNYGYTF

v_call: TRBV30
j_call: TRBJ1-2
cdr3_length: 15
cdr3_aa: CAWTPEDRGNYGYTF

v_call: TRBV21-1
j_call: TRBJ2-7
cdr3_length: 17
cdr3_aa: CASSIRDRYYSPYEQYF

v_call: TRBV6-1
j_call: TRBJ2-2
cdr3_length: 15
cdr3_aa: CASRASGANTGELFF

v_call: TRBV2
j_call: TRBJ2-7
cdr3_length: 14
cdr3_aa: CASSEQGSLYEQYF

v_call: TRBV7-9
j_call: TRBJ2-1
cdr3_length: 17
cdr3_aa: CASSSQGARQGYNEQFF